This paragraph reports one TCR beta chain. Its target antigen remains unknown. Within one base of it there is no much larger clone, and no base qualities were kept. The cohort was made up of approximately 670 healthy bone marrow donors. All cohort members were sampled while nominally healthy, although unrecorded immune exposures were likely present. The donor tested CMV seropositive, placing the donor among the roughly 270 seropositive members of the cohort. Every donor gave a peripheral blood sample, and the peripheral blood mononuclear cells from that sample were used for TCR beta sequencing. Genomic DNA was extracted from the blood cell samples with the Qiagen DNeasy Blood Extraction Kit. V is pruned by 5 bases and J by 0 bases, leaving 5 bases of the junction without a gene match. The CDR3 runs 15 amino acids, cysteine and phenylalanine included. The retained sequence is limited to the CDR3, 45 bases, with the frame set at the first base. Based on the germline V gene, the CDR1 and CDR2 sequences are LGHNA and YSLEER.

The protocol used for the library was the immunoSEQ multiplex PCR assay. For the multiplex PCR, a mixture combining 60 forward primers for TCR Vbeta segments and 13 reverse primers for TCR Jbeta segments was used. A multiplex PCR assay on genomic DNA amplified the CDR3 region of rearranged TCR beta genes. The Illumina HiSeq System was used to sequence the amplified TCR beta libraries as 87-base-pair reads. As for the original processing: Across the 700 or so repertoires, a later analysis counted around 80 million unique TCR beta chains, some 11 million of which were shared by at least two donors. Raw reads were error-corrected and collapsed into unique sequences by a nearest-neighbor algorithm in which closely related sequences were merged to remove PCR and sequencing errors. CDR3 sequences were aligned to IMGT reference sequences to assign V, D and J gene segments. For a sequence to be retained, at least a six-nucleotide match to both a V gene segment and a J gene segment was required. Rearrangements were classified as productive when the CDR3 lacked stop codons and remained in frame with V and J, and all other rearrangements were classified as non-productive. Following IMGT convention, CDR3 was defined as the stretch from the second conserved V-encoded cysteine to the conserved J-encoded phenylalanine. Sequences without an unambiguous match to a single V gene segment were excluded from the earlier analysis of a few hundred of the donors. In an earlier analysis of several hundred of the donors, V segments were called functional above 56.7% productive rearrangements and were called segregating when the between-donor standard deviation exceeded 5%. A statistical classification framework was built to diagnose cytomegalovirus status from the catalog of TCR beta chain sequences. V and J gene assignment, in a later analysis, came from comparing TCR nucleotide sequences with IMGT/GENE-DB human TR gene sequences. Using the TCRdist pipeline, a later analysis assigned CDR3 sequences along with most-parsimonious VDJ recombination scenarios. A later analysis defined each TCR beta chain by its CDR3 amino acid sequence plus V-gene family, and excluded reads lacking a unique V-gene family. In a later analysis, fewer than 600 highly shared, low-generation-probability nucleotide sequences were removed to address suspected cross-contamination and a sequencing artifact. A later analysis calculated a clonal expansion index for each public chain from normalized within-repertoire ranks of inferred template counts. In a later analysis, generation probabilities were computed using a VDJ recombination model fitted to out-of-frame rearrangements, and the results were checked against IGoR. In a later analysis, hypergeometric tests were used to score TCR-TCR, TCR-HLA and TCR-CMV co-occurrence, with a repertoire-size bias correction applied to TCR pairs. In a later analysis, false discovery rates were estimated by permuting HLA or CMV assignments 20 times. In a later analysis, co-occurring TCRs were grouped using DBSCAN, and TCRdist sequence similarity was added for clustering within HLA-allele-positive subsets. Co-occurrence clustering excluded repertoires with fewer than 30,000 or more than 120,000 public chains, plus five with anomalous nucleotide sharing. TCRdb provides this immuneACCESS table in a form limited to in-frame rearrangements. Some clones are lacking; in checked studies, under half of them reflect an unresolved V gene, and why the rest are absent is not known. V and J calls and clone size are given by that table; D and trimming were obtained from the DNA. For this sample there are approximately 170,000 clones; approximately 73% appear just once. Of the sample, approximately 5.4% falls within the top ten clones.

This sample was included in a study of cytomegalovirus exposure and HLA in healthy donors (TCRdb year 2017). Regarding the complete study: An earlier analysis of under 600 of the donors reported 250 to 300 Gb of sequence data and 117 million unique TCR beta sequences from around 200 million T cells. Roughly 300 gigabases of sequencing data and around 90 million unique TCR sequences made up an early release that covered approximately 700 HLA-typed donors. The genetic ancestry cluster associated with self-reported Caucasian donors included 70% to 85% of the roughly 400 genotyped donors. The study was designed to test whether signatures of past pathogen exposure could be identified by cataloging public T cell receptors. The study used immunosequencing to profile the T cell repertoires of 666 subjects and linked those repertoires to cytomegalovirus serostatus. Besides the first cohort of about 730 subjects, a separate validation cohort made up of over 100 different subjects was used. To predict cytomegalovirus infection status, the study brought together high-throughput TCR immunosequencing, statistical association of individual TCRs with disease status, and machine learning. In a later analysis, previously published TCR beta repertoires from more than 500 donors were re-analyzed and high-resolution HLA genotyping was added so that TCR occurrence patterns could be studied. Rather than drawing on any new phenotypic data, the later analysis identified candidate immune exposures from TCR beta sequences and the way those sequences occurred across donors. In an earlier analysis of 500 to 650 of the donors, high-throughput TCR beta sequencing was used to judge whether each TCR beta V gene segment behaved as functional or pseudogenic. Alongside the repertoire data, information on donor age, sex, ethnicity and CMV serostatus was compiled. Genome-wide SNP genotypes for about 65% of the roughly 700 donors were used in a later genetic analysis, which treated that subset as a discovery cohort. All discovery cohort repertoires had been generated using a single sequencing platform. Both class I and class II loci were covered by HLA typing, at four-digit resolution. The number of typed donors differed by locus: about 620-630 for A, B, C, DRB1 and DQB1; 500 to 550 for DQA1; 606 for DPA1; and 400 to 480 for DPB1. Roughly 5 DR-DQ haplotypes were handled as single units for association and clustering, since linkage in the cohort was strong. Among 350 to 400 genotyped donors of the cohort, an average of about 240,000 unique TCR beta nucleotide sequences were sequenced per donor, about a sixth of them non-productive.

Overall study results and their limits: A total of fewer than 200 TCR beta chains were listed by the study as associated with cytomegalovirus. Correlated functional status among segregating V segments might be attributable to linkage disequilibrium, but an unknown experimental factor could not be ruled out. Some IMGT-functional V segments, including TRBV6-2 and TRBV6-3, could not be distinguished by the 87-base-pair reads and were therefore excluded. Across donors, most TCR sequences were observed very rarely, whereas some public TCRs were present in many individuals. In a later analysis, most CMV-associated TCR beta chains were found to appear HLA-restricted, with HLA associations seemingly driven largely by CMV exposure. A cluster of highly shared sequence variants was judged likely to represent a technical artifact of the sequencing pipeline. A few of the identified cytomegalovirus-associated TCR beta chains were confirmed in vitro to be specific for cytomegalovirus antigens. In a later genetic analysis, a missense DCLRE1C variant was associated with V-gene and J-gene trimming of TCR beta chains, and the association was replicated in an independent cohort. HLA typing was unavailable for some donors at each locus, so association tests used only the typed subset. A later analysis reported that several top co-occurrence clusters appeared linked to parvovirus B19, influenza, CMV and Epstein-Barr virus. In an earlier analysis of about 600 of the donors, most TCR beta V segments appeared in productive rearrangements about 87% or about 30% of the time, broadly matching IMGT annotations. According to a later analysis, TCR association rates differed among HLA loci, with DRB1 alleles showing the most associated TCRs and HLA-C alleles showing the fewest. Sequencing depth was assumed to be roughly uniform across donors in the presence/absence analyses, though that assumption may not hold. In this cohort, only TCR beta chains were sequenced, and detectable features were limited by the absence of alpha or paired-chain data. The authors suggested that the approach could potentially be extended to other disease states and immunological phenotypes. Compared with equally common non-associated chains, HLA-associated TCR beta chains in a later analysis were more clonally expanded and had lower generation probabilities. Because counts were too low, about 18 rarely observed V segments, including chromosome 9 orphons, were left out of the earlier analysis of approximately 500 of the donors. A further reported finding was that TCR beta sequences accurately predicted the HLA-A and HLA-B alleles for most subjects in the first cohort. In a later genetic analysis, fewer N-insertions in productive TCRs were reported among donors in an Asian-associated ancestry cluster than the roughly 640-donor mean. Immune exposure information for the cohort was limited to CMV serostatus. At a false discovery rate of 0.05, a later analysis linked 16,000 or so TCR beta sequences to specific HLA alleles. When HLA alleles, especially DR and DQ, strongly co-occurred, attributing TCR associations to individual alleles was difficult. The classifier was reported to diagnose cytomegalovirus status with high specificity and sensitivity in both the original and validation cohorts.

This chain is built from TRBV4-3 and TRBJ1-2, with 8 junctional bases fitting TRBD1. Sequences were obtained from PBMCs. The source is a woman between 18 and 29 years old in good health and CMV-seropositive. CDR3 sequence: CASSKGQVANYGYTF. Read as DNA, the sequence is TGCGCCAGCAGCAAGGGACAGGTGGCTAACTATGGCTACACCTTC.